The clone carrying this T cell receptor beta chain came up a few times. CDR1 is SNHLY and CDR2 is FYNNEI in the germline V gene. V was clipped by 6 bases and J by 5 bases; unmatched bases: 7. The CDR3 extends over 15 amino acids. The sample comes from a study of T cell clones after liver transplantation. Study-level background: TCRbeta sequencing after a pre-transplant mixed lymphocyte reaction identified graft-donor-reactive clones, later tracked in post-transplant blood.

Sequenced by immunoSEQ multiplex PCR; TCRdb stores in-frame clones only, minus some. The sample carries 45,000 to 55,000 clones, 84% recorded once. This chain links TRBV2 with TRBJ2-7; 13 nucleotides align to TRBD2. Specimen: CD4+ T cells from blood, collected before liver transplant. The receptor was isolated from a human donor who received a liver transplant. Here the CDR3 reads CASRARTSGRHEQYF. The CDR3 DNA sequence: TGTGCCAGCAGAGCTCGGACTAGCGGGAGACACGAGCAGTACTTC.